These T cell receptor beta chains were read from a single sample in a study of OX40 agonist ivuxolimab in advanced cancers. Sequenced by immunoSEQ multiplex PCR; TCRdb stores in-frame clones only, minus some. Among tens of thousands of clones listed, 90% to 95% were seen once. The sample was CD4+ or CD8+ T cells sorted from blood, taken in a trial of the OX40 agonist ivuxolimab. These TCRs come from an adult with an advanced solid tumor such as melanoma, head and neck, liver or kidney cancer. CDR3s include the opening cysteine and the closing phenylalanine or tryptophan. The D gene is left open where the match is weak. Clone size is shown for a subset of rows, as once, few, many or a class of expanded clone.

j_gene,v_gene,abundance,d_gene,CDR3aa,CDR3nt
TRBJ2-7,TRBV6-5,NA,NA,CASSYGILAEQYF,TGTGCCAGCAGTTACGGGATCCTCGCCGAGCAGTACTTC
TRBJ2-7,TRBV27,NA,TRBD1,CASSWGQGVPYEQYF,TGTGCCAGCAGTTGGGGACAGGGGGTCCCCTACGAGCAGTACTTC
TRBJ2-6,TRBV7-9,once,NA,CASSPRGASGANVLTF,TGTGCCAGCAGCCCTCGGGGTGCGTCCGGGGCCAACGTCCTGACTTTC
TRBJ2-1,TRBV2,NA,NA,CASSDRYNEQFF,TGTGCCAGCAGTGATCGGTACAATGAGCAGTTCTTC
TRBJ2-1,TRBV28,NA,NA,CASSPFRSSYNEQFF,TGTGCCAGCAGTCCCTTCAGGAGCTCCTACAATGAGCAGTTCTTC
TRBJ2-1,TRBV19,NA,TRBD2,CASSMGGLAGREQFF,TGTGCCAGTAGTATGGGGGGCCTAGCGGGACGGGAGCAGTTCTTC
TRBJ2-7,TRBV5-8,NA,NA,CASSPDGGGAYEQYF,TGTGCCAGCAGCCCGGATGGAGGGGGGGCCTACGAGCAGTACTTC
TRBJ2-3,TRBV7-7,once,NA,CASSPGETRTDTQYF,TGTGCTAGCAGCCCAGGGGAAACGCGCACAGATACGCAGTATTTT
TRBJ2-2,TRBV27,NA,NA,CASSYATDTGELFF,TGTGCCAGCAGTTACGCGACTGACACCGGGGAGCTGTTTTTT
TRBJ2-1,TRBV27,once,TRBD1,CASTPGTGVYNEQFF,TGTGCCAGCACTCCCGGGACAGGGGTGTACAATGAGCAGTTCTTC
TRBJ1-3,TRBV19,NA,NA,CASSIGVTSGNTIYF,TGTGCCAGTAGTATAGGAGTAACCTCTGGAAACACCATATATTTT
TRBJ2-3,TRBV28,NA,NA,CASSFEAEPTDTQYF,TGTGCCAGCAGTTTTGAGGCGGAGCCCACAGATACGCAGTATTTT
TRBJ1-2,TRBV10-2,few,TRBD1,CASSDRGYGYTF,TGCGCCAGCAGCGACAGGGGCTATGGCTACACCTTC
TRBJ2-1,TRBV9,NA,TRBD1,CASSPTTGDNEQFF,TGTGCCAGCAGCCCCACGACAGGGGACAATGAGCAGTTCTTC
TRBJ1-2,TRBV4-3,NA,NA,CASSQDSGVAYGYTF,TGCGCCAGCAGCCAAGATAGTGGCGTGGCCTATGGCTACACCTTC
TRBJ2-7,TRBV19,once,TRBD1,CASSIGQGFYEQYF,TGTGCCAGTAGTATAGGACAGGGGTTTTACGAGCAGTACTTC
TRBJ2-7,TRBV15,NA,NA,CATSSGQGPLDEQYF,TGTGCCACCAGCAGCGGTCAGGGGCCTCTTGATGAGCAGTACTTC
TRBJ1-5,TRBV30,NA,NA,CAWSEIRGDQPQHF,TGTGCCTGGAGTGAAATCAGAGGGGATCAGCCCCAGCATTTT
TRBJ2-1,TRBV18,NA,NA,CASSPPETGAYNEQFF,TGTGCCAGCTCACCACCGGAAACGGGTGCTTACAATGAGCAGTTCTTC
TRBJ1-2,TRBV28,NA,NA,CASSHSLAGGYTF,TGTGCCAGCAGTCACTCCTTGGCAGGAGGCTACACCTTC
TRBJ2-7,TRBV10-3,NA,NA,CAIKEGEGALSYEQYF,TGTGCCATCAAAGAGGGGGAGGGGGCCCTCTCCTACGAGCAGTACTTC
TRBJ1-1,TRBV7-6,few,NA,CASSFSDSYEAFF,TGTGCCAGCAGCTTTTCGGACAGCTATGAAGCTTTCTTT
TRBJ1-2,TRBV29-1,NA,TRBD1,CSVQTGELGYTF,TGCAGCGTGCAGACAGGGGAGCTCGGCTACACCTTC
TRBJ1-1,TRBV5-1,NA,NA,CASSLRDMNTEAFF,TGCGCCAGCAGCTTGAGGGACATGAACACTGAAGCTTTCTTT
TRBJ2-5,TRBV9,once,TRBD2,CASSVGGGEQETQYF,TGTGCCAGCAGCGTAGGCGGGGGGGAGCAAGAGACCCAGTACTTC
TRBJ1-5,TRBV28,NA,NA,CASSPKTDQPQHF,TGTGCCAGCAGCCCCAAGACAGATCAGCCCCAGCATTTT
TRBJ2-1,TRBV6-5,once,NA,CASSPLGNEQFF,TGTGCCAGCAGCCCGCTAGGGAATGAGCAGTTCTTC
TRBJ1-4,TRBV28,NA,NA,CASNPLRGANEKLFF,TGTGCCAGCAACCCCCTTAGGGGGGCTAATGAAAAACTGTTTTTT
TRBJ2-7,TRBV9,once,TRBD2,CASSVNSGGYEQYF,TGTGCCAGCAGCGTAAATAGCGGGGGTTACGAGCAGTACTTC
TRBJ1-1,TRBV4-3,few,NA,CASSQSVGDTEAFF,TGCGCCAGCAGCCAATCTGTGGGGGACACTGAAGCTTTCTTT
TRBJ2-1,TRBV10-3,NA,NA,CAISPRADSSYNEQFF,TGTGCCATCAGTCCCAGGGCTGACAGCTCCTACAATGAGCAGTTCTTC
TRBJ1-5,TRBV30,NA,NA,CAWSVGSNQPQHF,TGTGCCTGGAGTGTAGGGAGCAATCAGCCCCAGCATTTT
TRBJ1-1,TRBV27,NA,TRBD1,CASRRQGLNTEAFF,TGTGCCAGCAGACGACAGGGATTGAACACTGAAGCTTTCTTT
TRBJ2-7,TRBV12-5,NA,NA,CASGGFPNENPYEQYF,TGTGCTAGTGGCGGGTTCCCCAATGAGAATCCCTACGAGCAGTACTTC
TRBJ2-1,TRBV5-1,NA,TRBD2,CASSLVPREDPREQFF,TGCGCCAGCAGCTTGGTACCGCGGGAGGATCCAAGAGAGCAGTTCTTC
TRBJ1-4,TRBV5-6,NA,NA,CASSPRSRITTNEKLFF,TGTGCCAGCAGCCCCCGGTCAAGAATAACAACTAATGAAAAACTGTTTTTT
TRBJ2-1,TRBV9,NA,NA,CASSVAVGEQKEQFF,TGTGCCAGCAGCGTAGCAGTGGGGGAGCAAAAGGAGCAGTTCTTC